Shown below are 3 T cell receptor beta chains from a single sample sequenced in a study of cytomegalovirus exposure and HLA in healthy donors (dated by TCRdb to 2015 to 2018). The library relied on the immunoSEQ multiplex PCR assay. A mixture of 60 forward primers for TCR Vbeta segments and 13 reverse primers for TCR Jbeta segments was used in the multiplex PCR. TCRdb obtained this table from immuneACCESS and retained in-frame rearrangements with V and J assigned. These tables miss some clones; where compared with another copy, unresolved V genes account for less than half of the shortfall, and the remainder is unexplained. For this sample the table gives fewer than 45,000 clones, of which 90% were detected only once. The ten most abundant clones make up approximately 2.4% of the sample. The sequenced sample was PBMCs. These receptors were collected from a woman in her late teens or twenties in good health and CMV-seronegative.

The chain recombines TRBV18 with TRBJ2-6, with TRBD2 matching 11 bases. With V trimmed by 8 bases and J by 0 bases, 15 bases remained unmatched. The CDR3 totals 20 residues. The germline V gene has CDR1 KGHSH and CDR2 LQKENI. CDR3: CASRLSIAGGSLSGANVLTF. The DNA of the CDR3 is TGTGCCAGCCGCTTATCCATAGCGGGAGGGTCCCTCTCTGGGGCCAACGTCCTGACTTTC. Using reference TRBV18 and TRBJ2-6 for the parts outside the CDR3, the full variable domain is NAGVMQNPRHLVRRRGQEARLRCSPMKGHSHVYWYRQLPEEGLKFMVYLQKENIIDESGMPKERFSAEFPKEGPSILRIQQVVRGDSAAYFCASRLSIAGGSLSGANVLTFGAGSRLTVL.

V and J are TRBV18 and TRBJ2-7, with D uncertain. The CDR3 length is 13 residues. Germline V CDR1 and CDR2: KGHSH, LQKENI. V was clipped by 2 bases and J by 0 bases, with 5 bases between them. The DNA of the CDR3 is TGTGCCAGCTCACCATACAGCTCCTACGAGCAGTACTTC. Its translation is CASSPYSSYEQYF.

V and J are TRBV28 and TRBJ2-7; 10 nucleotides align to TRBD1. The trim removed 7 bases at V and 4 bases at J, leaving 10 bases unmatched. The V gene's germline CDR1 is MDHEN and CDR2 SYDVKM. The CDR3 loop spans 15 amino acids. The CDR3 DNA reads as TGTGCCAGCAATTCCCCGGGACAGGGGATTTACGAGCAGTACTTC. Its protein product is CASNSPGQGIYEQYF.